The clone carrying this T cell receptor beta chain was detected once. The antigen is undetermined. Investigators took ten milliliters of peripheral blood from every donor. Per sample, extraction of total RNA gave at least 5.5 micrograms in every case. A J-beta primer mix and a sample-barcoded 5' primer were used in a second PCR of about 7 to 12 cycles. MiXCR, run by TCRdb on the 5' RACE reads, gives a single entry per CDR3 protein. This table holds hundreds of thousands of distinct CDR3 sequences, 58% found once. From germline, CDR1 is SGHVS and CDR2 FNYEAQ. The germline V and J ends were trimmed by 9 bases and 9 bases, with 12 bases remaining between them. The CDR3 is 11 amino acids. The data are from a study of blood T cells in healthy people across ages. Study results and caveats: Getting older went along with TCR beta diversity per million T cells dropping roughly linearly. A greater number of naive CD4+ cells and higher diversity distinguished long-lived donors from aged donors.

The clonotype comes from a young man in good health. The sequenced material came from blood. This chain connects TRBV7-6 to TRBJ2-1; D gene uncertain. DNA of the CDR3: TGTGCCAGGTCCATTGGCGGTGAGCAGTTCTTC. This gives the protein CARSIGGEQFF.